This TCR beta chain was identified during a study of blood T cells in healthy people across ages. Study-level findings and limits: Significant beta diversity loss was already apparent by age roughly 40, declining roughly linearly.

With a J-beta primer mix and a sample-barcoded 5' primer, a second PCR ran about 7 to 12 cycles. MiXCR was run by TCRdb on the 5' RACE reads, yielding one entry per CDR3 protein. The table lists around 280,000 distinct CDR3 sequences, around 27% of them singletons. In regard to this clonotype: Antigen unknown.

All donors came from Russia, were Caucasian and healthy, and spanned ages about 6 to 100. About 10 milliliters was the volume of peripheral blood drawn from each donor. The CDR3 has 11 amino acids. Germline V gene data show CDR1 as SEHNR and CDR2 as FQNEAQ (reference sequence). The V and J ends lost 2 bases and 5 bases respectively, with 3 bases between them. Sequenced sample: blood. J is TRBJ1-1 and V is TRBV7-9, with D unclear. The source is a woman in her seventies in good health. CDR3 sequence (DNA): TGTGCCAGCAGCTTAATGACTGAAGCTTTCTTT. Its protein is CASSLMTEAFF.